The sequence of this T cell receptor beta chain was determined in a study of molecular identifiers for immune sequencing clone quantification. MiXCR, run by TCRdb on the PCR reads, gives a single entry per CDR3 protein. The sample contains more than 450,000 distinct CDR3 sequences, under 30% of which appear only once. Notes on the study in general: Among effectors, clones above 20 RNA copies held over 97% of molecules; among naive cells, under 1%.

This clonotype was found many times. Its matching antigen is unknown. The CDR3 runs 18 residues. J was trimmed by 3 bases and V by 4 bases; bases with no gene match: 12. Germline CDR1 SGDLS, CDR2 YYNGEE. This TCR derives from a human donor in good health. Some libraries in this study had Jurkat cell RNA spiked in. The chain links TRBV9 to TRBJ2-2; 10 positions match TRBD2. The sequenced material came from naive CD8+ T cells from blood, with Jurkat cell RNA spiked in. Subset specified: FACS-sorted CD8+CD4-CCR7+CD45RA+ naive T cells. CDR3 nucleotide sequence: TGTGCCAGCAGCCTCGACTTCTCCAGCGGGAGGGACACCGGGGAGCTGTTTTTT. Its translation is CASSLDFSSGRDTGELFF.